A selection of T cell receptor beta chains follows, all from one sample in a study of blood T cell repertoires in COVID-19. Data came from immunoSEQ multiplex PCR; TCRdb stores just in-frame clones and leaves some out. Seen here are hundreds of thousands of clones, more than 75% observed once, and the top ten hold around 1.5%. The sample taken for sequencing was peripheral blood. The receptor set was obtained from a woman between 55 and 75 years old who had recovered from COVID-19. Each CDR3 is given without its conserved first and last residue. The D gene is left open where the match is weak. Clone size is shown for a subset of rows, as once, few, many or a class of expanded clone.

size,V,D,CDR3
-,TRBV6-1,-,ASSEFPVNSPLH
-,TRBV19,-,ASTGVLGRELF
-,TRBV10-2,-,ASSDGHLNEQF
-,TRBV5-3,-,ARSSPGGRQF
-,TRBV28,-,ASSLNMNTEAF
-,TRBV15,-,ATSRVSYSPLH
once,TRBV29-1,-,SVHRGGNEQF
once,TRBV12-3/TRBV12-4,-,ASSPGGGQPQH
once,TRBV16,-,ASSLLKSFGYT
-,TRBV28,TRBD2,ASRSGGPSYEQY
many,TRBV4-1,-,ASTRSVVRGPGNTIY
once,TRBV7-8,TRBD1,ASSFDRAQETQY
-,TRBV5-1,-,ASSLFGGTQSSYNEQF
-,TRBV13,TRBD1,ASSSGQESSGANVLT
-,TRBV11-2,-,ASRVAAGGNTDTQY
once,TRBV14,-,ASSQEDIQETQY
once,TRBV7-3,TRBD1,ASSTDRVGGYT
-,TRBV12-5,-,ASGLVQRGKTQY
few,TRBV18,-,ASSWTALVLNSPLH
-,TRBV7-2,TRBD1,ASSYTGGSNQPQH
once,TRBV19,-,ASTGLGGTGELF
-,TRBV6-6,TRBD2,ASSPLPLATGANVLT
-,TRBV6-5,TRBD1,ASSVAGGHQETQY
-,TRBV4-1,-,ASSQVIAATYEQY
-,TRBV12-3/TRBV12-4,-,AIRIGGTDTQY
-,TRBV7-2,TRBD2,ASSYSGGPYEQY
once,TRBV6-2/TRBV6-3,-,ASSITSMEETQY
once,TRBV4-1,-,ASSPYNILAATQY
once,TRBV11-2,TRBD2,ASSLTTGLATETQY
once,TRBV12-5,-,ASALAGFPTDTQY
-,TRBV18,-,ASSGSPGNTIY
few,TRBV5-8,TRBD1,ASSSLQGHETQY
-,TRBV6-5,TRBD1,ASSYNRGSTGELF
-,TRBV6-5,-,ASSLRNRVDYGYT
-,TRBV5-1,TRBD1,ASSLDYPGQGAKNIQY
-,TRBV6-4,-,ASSSPGQAQETQY
-,TRBV4-2,-,ASTAGYGYT
-,TRBV18,-,ASSPGGAVQPQH
-,TRBV5-8,TRBD1,ASKLGTGAPYEQY
many,TRBV15,TRBD1,ATSREPQGVYGYT
-,TRBV7-7,TRBD2,ASSSAGGPLF
-,TRBV15,TRBD1,ATSREDRLSGYT
-,TRBV18,TRBD1,ASSPGQGAEAF
-,TRBV9,-,ASSVEGWSTEAF
-,TRBV5-1,TRBD1,ASSQWDSYNSPLH
-,TRBV4-1,TRBD2,AGRGGPYNEQF
-,TRBV3-1/TRBV3-2,TRBD2,ASRWGGPTDTQY
once,TRBV5-4,-,ASSLAKRETQY
once,TRBV5-1,-,ASSLEVGYEQY
-,TRBV3-1/TRBV3-2,-,ASSQDRVGPRETQY
once,TRBV7-2,TRBD1,ASSLDSGTGGGYT
-,TRBV19,TRBD1,ASSETGGVKTQY
-,TRBV5-1,-,ASSLGTGGYTEAF
-,TRBV6-5,TRBD1,ASSYSGQDNEKLF
-,TRBV28,TRBD1,ASSTTGLVSPEAF
-,TRBV4-1,-,ASSQGWGVRSETQY